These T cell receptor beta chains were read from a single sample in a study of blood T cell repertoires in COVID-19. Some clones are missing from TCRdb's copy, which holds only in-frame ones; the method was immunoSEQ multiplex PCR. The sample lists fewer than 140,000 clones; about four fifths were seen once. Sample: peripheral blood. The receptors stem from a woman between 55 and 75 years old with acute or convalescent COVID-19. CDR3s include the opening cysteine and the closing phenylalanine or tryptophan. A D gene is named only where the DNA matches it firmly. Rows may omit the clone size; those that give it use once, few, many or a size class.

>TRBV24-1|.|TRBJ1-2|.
TGTGCCACCAGTGACCGAGGGTATGGCTACACCTTC
CATSDRGYGYTF
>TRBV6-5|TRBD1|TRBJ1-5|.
TGTGCCAGCATCGGAGGACAGGGGGCTAATCAGCCCCAGCATTTT
CASIGGQGANQPQHF
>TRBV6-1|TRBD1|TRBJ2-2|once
TGTGCCAGCAGTGAAGAGGGACCCGGGACAGGGAGTCCCGGGGAGCTGTTTTTT
CASSEEGPGTGSPGELFF
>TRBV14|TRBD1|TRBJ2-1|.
TGTGCCAGCGGAGAGACAGGGGGATACAATGAGCAGTTCTTC
CASGETGGYNEQFF
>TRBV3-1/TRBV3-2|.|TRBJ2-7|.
TGTGCCAGCAGCCAAGATCCGGGTTCCTACGAGCAGTACTTC
CASSQDPGSYEQYF
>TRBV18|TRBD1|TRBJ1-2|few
TGTGCCAGCTCACTGACCGGGACAGACTATGGCTACACCTTC
CASSLTGTDYGYTF
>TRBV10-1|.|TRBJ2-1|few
TGCGCCAGCAGTGACCGGATCCCCGAGGATGAGCAGTTCTTC
CASSDRIPEDEQFF
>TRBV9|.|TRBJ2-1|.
TGTGCCAGCAGCGTAGTTCCCTCTGCGGGATGGTACAATGAGCAGTTCTTC
CASSVVPSAGWYNEQFF
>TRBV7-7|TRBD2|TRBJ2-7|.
TGTGCCAGCAGCCCTCGGGGGCGGGGGGGGTTTATTATCTTTGGGCAGTACTTC
CASSPRGRGGFIIFGQYF
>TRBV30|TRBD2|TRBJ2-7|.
TGTGCCTGGAGGATAGCGGGGCCGATCTACGAGCAGTACTTC
CAWRIAGPIYEQYF
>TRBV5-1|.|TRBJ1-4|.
TGCGCCAGCAGCTTAGGGCAGGGGTCGGAAAAACTGTTTTTT
CASSLGQGSEKLFF
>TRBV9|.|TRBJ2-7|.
TGTGCCAGCAGCCGTGGGGCAGGATCCTACGAGCAGTACTTC
CASSRGAGSYEQYF
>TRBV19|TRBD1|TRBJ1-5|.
TGTGCCAGTAGCCCGACAGGGCAAAGCAATCAGCCCCAGCATTTT
CASSPTGQSNQPQHF
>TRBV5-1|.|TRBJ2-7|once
TGCGCCAGCAGCTTGGCTGGCAGGACAGACTACGAGCAGTACTTC
CASSLAGRTDYEQYF
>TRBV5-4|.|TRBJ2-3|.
TGTGCCAGCAGCGCAGGTGCTTACAGCACAGATACGCAGTATTTT
CASSAGAYSTDTQYF
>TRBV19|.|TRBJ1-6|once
TGTGCCAGTAACCCTTGGACAGCTAATACACCCCTCCACTTT
CASNPWTANTPLHF
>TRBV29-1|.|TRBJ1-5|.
TGCAGCGTTGGGAGTAGCAATCAGCCCCAGCATTTT
CSVGSSNQPQHF
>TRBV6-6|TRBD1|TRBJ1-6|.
TGTGCCAGCAGTCGAAGGGCCAGGGGGGTAACGTCCTATAATTCACCCCTCCACTTT
CASSRRARGVTSYNSPLHF
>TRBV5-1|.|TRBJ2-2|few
TGCGCCAGCAGCTTGACGCGCGGCAAGGGGACCGGGGAGCTGTTTTTT
CASSLTRGKGTGELFF
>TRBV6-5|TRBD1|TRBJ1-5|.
TGTGCCAGCGGAACAGGGGGCGGTCAGCCCCAGCATTTT
CASGTGGGQPQHF
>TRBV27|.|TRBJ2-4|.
TGTGCCAGCAGTTTCTCACTAGCCAAAAACATTCAGTACTTC
CASSFSLAKNIQYF
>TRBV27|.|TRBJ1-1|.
TGTGCCAGCAGTCCCTTCTTGGGGGGACGAACTGAAGCTTTCTTT
CASSPFLGGRTEAFF
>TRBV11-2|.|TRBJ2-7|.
TGTGCCAGCAGCCCACAGGGTGGGTCCTACGAGCAGTACTTC
CASSPQGGSYEQYF
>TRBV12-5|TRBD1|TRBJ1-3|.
TGTGCTAGTGGTTTCGAAGGGGGCGCTGGAAACACCATATATTTT
CASGFEGGAGNTIYF
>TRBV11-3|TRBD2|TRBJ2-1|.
TGTGCCAGCAGCTTAGACGGGACTAGCGGGGCCTACAATGAGCAGTTCTTC
CASSLDGTSGAYNEQFF
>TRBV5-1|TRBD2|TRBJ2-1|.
TGCGCCAGCAGCTTACGGACTAGCGGGGAGCGGTACTACAATGAGCAGTTCTTC
CASSLRTSGERYYNEQFF
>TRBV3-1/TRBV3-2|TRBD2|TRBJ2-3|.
TGTGCCAGCAGCCATAGCGGGAGTCCGGATACGCAGTATTTT
CASSHSGSPDTQYF
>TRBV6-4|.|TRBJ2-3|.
TGTGCCAGCAGCCCGGGACTGTACACAGATACGCAGTATTTT
CASSPGLYTDTQYF
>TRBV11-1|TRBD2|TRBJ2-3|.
TGTGCCAGCAGCTTGGGGGGGGAGAGCACAGATACGCAGTATTTT
CASSLGGESTDTQYF
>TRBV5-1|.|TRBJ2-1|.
TGCGCCAGCAGTTTGGTGCCTGCGGGTTCGGGCGGAAATGAGCAGTTCTTC
CASSLVPAGSGGNEQFF
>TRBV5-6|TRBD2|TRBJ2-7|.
TGTGCCAGCAGCTTAGGGACTAGCGGGAGTATCTACGAGCAGTACTTC
CASSLGTSGSIYEQYF
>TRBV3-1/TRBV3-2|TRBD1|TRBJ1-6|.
TGTGCCAGCAGCAACGAAGGGACAGGAAATTCACCCCTCCACTTT
CASSNEGTGNSPLHF
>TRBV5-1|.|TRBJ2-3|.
TGCGCCAGCAGCTCACTCGCGGCGGATACAGATACGCAGTATTTT
CASSSLAADTDTQYF
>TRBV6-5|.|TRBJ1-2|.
TGTGCCAGCAGGTGGGGGCCAGCCGGCTACACCTTC
CASRWGPAGYTF
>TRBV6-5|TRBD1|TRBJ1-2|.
TGTGCCAGCAGTTACCGCCCGACAGGGGCCTATGGCTACACCTTC
CASSYRPTGAYGYTF
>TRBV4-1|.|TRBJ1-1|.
TGCGCCAGCAGCCAAGATCATGGGAGGAACACTGAAGCTTTCTTT
CASSQDHGRNTEAFF
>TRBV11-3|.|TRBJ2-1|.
TGTGCCAGCAGCTTATATAGCGGCAATGAGCAGTTCTTC
CASSLYSGNEQFF
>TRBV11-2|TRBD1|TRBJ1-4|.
TGTGCCAGCAGCCCAAGACAGGGGGCCCATTATAATGAAAAACTGTTTTTT
CASSPRQGAHYNEKLFF
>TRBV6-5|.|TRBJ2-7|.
TGTGCCAGCAGCCCCTGGGCGTCAGGAGGGATCGAGCAGTACTTC
CASSPWASGGIEQYF
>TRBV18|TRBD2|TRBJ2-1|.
TGTGCCAGCTCACCCTACCGACTAGCGGGAGCCAATGCTGAGCAGTTCTTC
CASSPYRLAGANAEQFF
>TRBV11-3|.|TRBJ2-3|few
TGTGCCAGCGCCCAGGGGATAGATACGCAGTATTTT
CASAQGIDTQYF
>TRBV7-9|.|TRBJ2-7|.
TGTGCCAGCAGCCCGACAGCTACCTGGAACGAGCAGTACTTC
CASSPTATWNEQYF
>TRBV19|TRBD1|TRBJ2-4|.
TGTGCCAGTAGCCGACAGGGAAGGGGAAACATTCAGTACTTC
CASSRQGRGNIQYF
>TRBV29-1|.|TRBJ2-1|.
TGCAGCGTCACACGCTCCTACAATGAGCAGTTCTTC
CSVTRSYNEQFF
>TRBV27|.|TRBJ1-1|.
TGTGCCAGCAGTTCATGGACGGGGGACACTGAAGCTTTCTTT
CASSSWTGDTEAFF